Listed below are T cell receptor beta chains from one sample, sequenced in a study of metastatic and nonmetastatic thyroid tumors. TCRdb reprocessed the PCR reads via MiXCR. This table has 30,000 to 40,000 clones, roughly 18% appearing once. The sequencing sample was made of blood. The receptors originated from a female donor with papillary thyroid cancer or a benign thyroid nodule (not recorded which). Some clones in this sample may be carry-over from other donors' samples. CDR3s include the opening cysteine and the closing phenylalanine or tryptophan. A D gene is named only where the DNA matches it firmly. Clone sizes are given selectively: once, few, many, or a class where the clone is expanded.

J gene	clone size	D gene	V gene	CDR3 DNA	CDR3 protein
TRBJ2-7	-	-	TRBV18	TGTGCCAGCTCATCCTGGACATGGGGAAGCGAGCAGTACTTC	CASSSWTWGSEQYF
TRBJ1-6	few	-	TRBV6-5	TGTGCCAGCAGTTACTCGCAGTCCCTTGGGAATTCACCCCTCCACTTT	CASSYSQSLGNSPLHF
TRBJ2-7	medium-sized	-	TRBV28	TGTGCCAGCACGGACTTTGGAGCTTACGAGCAGTACTTC	CASTDFGAYEQYF
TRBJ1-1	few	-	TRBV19	TGTGCCAGTAGTATTTGGGGGAACACTGAAGCTTTCTTT	CASSIWGNTEAFF
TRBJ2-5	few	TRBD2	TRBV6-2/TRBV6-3	TGTGCCAGCAGTTTCCGGGAGGAAGAGACCCAGTACTTC	CASSFREEETQYF
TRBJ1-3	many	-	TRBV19	TGTGCCAGTAACAGACCGGGAACCCTACCCGGGAACACCATATATTTT	CASNRPGTLPGNTIYF
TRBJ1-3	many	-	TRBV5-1	TGCGCCAGCAGCTTGGAGGGAGAAGGAAACACCATATATTTT	CASSLEGEGNTIYF
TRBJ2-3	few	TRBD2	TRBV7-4	TGTGCCAGCAGACCGACCTTCCCCCGCAGACTAGCGGGAGGGCCGGATACGCAGTATTTT	CASRPTFPRRLAGGPDTQYF
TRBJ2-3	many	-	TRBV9	TGTGCCAGCAGCGCCGACCCTAGCACAGATACGCAGTATTTT	CASSADPSTDTQYF
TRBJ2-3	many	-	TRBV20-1	TGCAGCTTTGGTTTGGGTACGCAGTATTTT	CSFGLGTQYF
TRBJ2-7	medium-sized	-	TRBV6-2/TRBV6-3	TGTGCCAGCAGTTCCCATATTGGGGCCTACGAGCAGTACTTC	CASSSHIGAYEQYF
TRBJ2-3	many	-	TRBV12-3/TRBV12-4	TGTGCCAGCAGTATCAGTCACACAGATACGCAGTATTTT	CASSISHTDTQYF
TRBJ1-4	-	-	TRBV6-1	TGTGCCACCTCTCCCCTGGGGGCTAATGAAAAACTGTTTTTT	CATSPLGANEKLFF
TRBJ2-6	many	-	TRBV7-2	TGTGCCAGCAGCTTAGAAGGGTTACCCAACGTCCTGACTTTC	CASSLEGLPNVLTF
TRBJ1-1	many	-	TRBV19	TGTGCCAGTAGTATTAGTTTCCCGACCTACACTGAAGCTTTCTTT	CASSISFPTYTEAFF
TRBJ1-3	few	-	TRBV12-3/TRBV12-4	TGTGCCAGTGGGAGGGCTGGAAACACCATATATTTT	CASGRAGNTIYF